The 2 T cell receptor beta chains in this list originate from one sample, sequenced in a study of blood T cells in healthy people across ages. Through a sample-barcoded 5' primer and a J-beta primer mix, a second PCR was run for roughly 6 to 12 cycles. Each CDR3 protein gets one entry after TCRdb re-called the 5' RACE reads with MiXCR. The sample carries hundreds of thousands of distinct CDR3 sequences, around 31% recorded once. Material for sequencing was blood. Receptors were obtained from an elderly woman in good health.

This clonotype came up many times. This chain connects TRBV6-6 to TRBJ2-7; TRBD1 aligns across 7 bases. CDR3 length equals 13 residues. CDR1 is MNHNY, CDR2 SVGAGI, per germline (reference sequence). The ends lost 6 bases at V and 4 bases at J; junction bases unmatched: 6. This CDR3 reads CASSTGEKYEQYF. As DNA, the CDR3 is TGTGCCAGCAGCACAGGGGAGAAGTACGAGCAGTACTTC.

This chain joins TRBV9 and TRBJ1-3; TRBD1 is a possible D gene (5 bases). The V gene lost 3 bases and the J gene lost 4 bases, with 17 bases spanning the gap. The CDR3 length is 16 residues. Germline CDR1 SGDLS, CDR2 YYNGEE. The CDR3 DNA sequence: TGTGCCAGCAGCGACCGTAGCGGGGCTGCGGGAAACACCATATATTTT. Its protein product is CASSDRSGAAGNTIYF.